This T cell receptor beta chain was sequenced for a study of Graves' ophthalmopathy and Graves' hyperthyroidism. Study-wide results and caveats: In predicting ophthalmopathy progression, the model reached around 66% sensitivity and around 72% specificity. A model built from 13 signatures distinguished ophthalmopathy from stable hyperthyroidism with 85% to 90% sensitivity and about 81% specificity.

Beta-chain TCR CDR3 regions were amplified from RNA transcripts. Investigators did first-round RT-PCR with HTBI primers, then second-round multiplex PCR. Via MiXCR, TCRdb re-called the multiplex PCR reads, giving one row per CDR3 protein. The table lists around 590,000 distinct CDR3 sequences, approximately 35% of them singletons, with about 4.1% in the top ten. Germline lookup yields CDR1 SQVTM and CDR2 ANQGSEA. The length of the CDR3 is 11 residues. Trimming shortened V by 4 bases and J by 5 bases, and 8 bases separated the two germline ends. Regarding this clonotype: Its antigen is currently unknown.

Other autoimmune diseases, uncontrolled infections, pregnancy or lactation ruled patients out of participation. What was sequenced was peripheral blood or thyroid tissue (not recorded which). The TCR sequence derives from an adult man with Graves' hyperthyroidism. The V gene is TRBV29-1, the J gene TRBJ2-5; D is perhaps TRBD1 (6 bases). CDR3 protein: CSVAQGETQYF. CDR3 nucleotides: TGCAGCGTTGCACAGGGCGAGACCCAGTACTTC.